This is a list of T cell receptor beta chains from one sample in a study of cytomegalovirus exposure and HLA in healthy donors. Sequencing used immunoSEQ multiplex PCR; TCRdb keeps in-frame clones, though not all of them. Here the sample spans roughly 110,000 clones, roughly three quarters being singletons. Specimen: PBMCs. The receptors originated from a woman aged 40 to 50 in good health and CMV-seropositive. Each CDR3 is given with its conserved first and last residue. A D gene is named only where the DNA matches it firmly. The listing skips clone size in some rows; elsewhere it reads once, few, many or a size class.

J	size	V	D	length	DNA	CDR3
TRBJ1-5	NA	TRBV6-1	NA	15	TGTGCCAGCATGAGGCCGGAGGGCAAAAATCAGCCCCAGCATTTT	CASMRPEGKNQPQHF
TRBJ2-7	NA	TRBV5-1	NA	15	TGCGCCAGCAGCGCAGGATTAGCGGCCACCTACGAGCAGTACTTC	CASSAGLAATYEQYF
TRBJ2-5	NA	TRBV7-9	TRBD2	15	TGTGCCAGCAGACTCTCCAGCGGGGGATCGGAGACCCAGTACTTC	CASRLSSGGSETQYF
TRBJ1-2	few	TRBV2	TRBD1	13	TGTGCCAGCAGGGGACAGGTCATAGGTGGCTACACCTTC	CASRGQVIGGYTF
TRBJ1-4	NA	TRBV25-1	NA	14	TGTGCCAGCAGTAGGCAGGGAACTAATGAAAAACTGTTTTTT	CASSRQGTNEKLFF
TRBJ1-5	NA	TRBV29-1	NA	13	TGCAGCGTCGGGACATCATTTGGTCAGCCCCAGCATTTT	CSVGTSFGQPQHF
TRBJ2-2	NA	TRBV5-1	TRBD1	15	TGCGCCAGCAGCTCGGACAGGGCAACCACCGGGGAGCTGTTTTTT	CASSSDRATTGELFF
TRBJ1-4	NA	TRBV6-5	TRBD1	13	TGTGCCAGCAGTTTCGCAGGGGGTTGGAAACTGTTTTTT	CASSFAGGWKLFF
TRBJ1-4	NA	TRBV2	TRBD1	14	TGTGCCAGCAGCTCGGGCAGGGGGACTGAAAAACTGTTTTTT	CASSSGRGTEKLFF
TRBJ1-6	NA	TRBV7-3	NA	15	TGTGCCAGCAGCTTAAATTCACTGCCTAATTCACCCCTCCACTTT	CASSLNSLPNSPLHF
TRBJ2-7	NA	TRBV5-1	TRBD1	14	TGCGCCAGCAGCTTGGAGACAGGGTCCTACGAGCAGTACTTC	CASSLETGSYEQYF
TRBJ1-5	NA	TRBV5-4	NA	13	TGTGCCAGCAGCTCGGACAACAATCAGCCCCAGCATTTT	CASSSDNNQPQHF
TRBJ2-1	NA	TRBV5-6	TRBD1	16	TGTGCCAGCAGCTTGGACAGGGGTGGAGTGTACAATGAGCAGTTCTTC	CASSLDRGGVYNEQFF
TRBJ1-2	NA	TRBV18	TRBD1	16	TGTGCCAGCTCACCACAGGGAGCAGGGGGAATCGATGGCTACACCTTC	CASSPQGAGGIDGYTF
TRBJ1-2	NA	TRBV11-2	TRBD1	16	TGTGCCAGCAGCATGGGACAGGGTTTAGCTAACTATGGCTACACCTTC	CASSMGQGLANYGYTF
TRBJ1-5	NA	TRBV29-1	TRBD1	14	TGCAGCGTAGCAGACAGGGATGCCAATCAGCCCCAGCATTTT	CSVADRDANQPQHF
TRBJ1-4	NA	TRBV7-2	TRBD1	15	TGTGCCAGCAGCTCCCGACAGGGCAAAACTGAAAAACTGTTTTTT	CASSSRQGKTEKLFF
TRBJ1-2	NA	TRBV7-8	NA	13	TGTGCCAGCAGCTTGGACATCCTCTATGGCTACACCTTC	CASSLDILYGYTF
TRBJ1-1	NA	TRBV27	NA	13	TGTGCCAGCAGTTCCAGGAGGGGCACTGAAGCTTTCTTT	CASSSRRGTEAFF
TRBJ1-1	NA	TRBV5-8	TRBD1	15	TGTGCCAGCAGCTGGATGACAGGGGCTTTCACTGAAGCTTTCTTT	CASSWMTGAFTEAFF
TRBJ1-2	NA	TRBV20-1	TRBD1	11	TGCAGTGTCGACAGGGCGGGGGGCTACACCTTC	CSVDRAGGYTF
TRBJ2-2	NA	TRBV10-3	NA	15	TGTGCCATCAGTGTCGACACATTGAACACCGGGGAGCTGTTTTTT	CAISVDTLNTGELFF
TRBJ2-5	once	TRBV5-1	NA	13	TGCGCCAGCAGCTGGGGGGAAATGGAGACCCAGTACTTC	CASSWGEMETQYF
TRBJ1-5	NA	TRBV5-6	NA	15	TGTGCCAGCAGTCAGCGGGCTCTTAGCAATCAGCCCCAGCATTTT	CASSQRALSNQPQHF
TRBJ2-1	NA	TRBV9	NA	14	TGTGCCAGCAGCAAGGCCCAGGGGAACAATGAGCAGTTCTTC	CASSKAQGNNEQFF
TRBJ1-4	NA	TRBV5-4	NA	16	TGTGCCAGCAGCTCGGGTCGGGGGGCAACTAATGAAAAACTGTTTTTT	CASSSGRGATNEKLFF
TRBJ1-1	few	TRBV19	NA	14	TGTGCCAGTAGTATAGTCCAGGGGAACACTGAAGCTTTCTTT	CASSIVQGNTEAFF